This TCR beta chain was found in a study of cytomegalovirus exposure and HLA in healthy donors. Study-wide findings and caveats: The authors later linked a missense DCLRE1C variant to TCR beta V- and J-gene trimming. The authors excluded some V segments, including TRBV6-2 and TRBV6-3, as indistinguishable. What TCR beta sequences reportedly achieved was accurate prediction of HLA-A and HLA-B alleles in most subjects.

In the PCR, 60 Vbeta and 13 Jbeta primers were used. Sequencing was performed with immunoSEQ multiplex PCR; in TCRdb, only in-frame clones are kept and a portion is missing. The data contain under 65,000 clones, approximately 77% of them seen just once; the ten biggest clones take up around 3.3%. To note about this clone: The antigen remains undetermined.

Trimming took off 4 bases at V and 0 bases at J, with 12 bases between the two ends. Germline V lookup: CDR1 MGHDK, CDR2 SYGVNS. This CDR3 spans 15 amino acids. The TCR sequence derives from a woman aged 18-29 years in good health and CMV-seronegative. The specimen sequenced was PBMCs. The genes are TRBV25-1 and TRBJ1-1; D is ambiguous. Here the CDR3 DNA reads TGTGCCAGCAGTGCTACTAGTGCCATGAACACTGAAGCTTTCTTT. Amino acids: CASSATSAMNTEAFF.